This TCR beta chain was documented in a study of post-analysis software for immune sequencing data. Study-level results: Patients used roughly five TRBV segments, including TRBV5-6, TRBV5-1 and TRBV20-1, more often than controls.

About this clonotype itself: Its antigen remains unidentified.

The CDR3 is made up of 15 amino acids. Looked up from germline, CDR1 is SGHAT and CDR2 is FQDESV (reference sequence). Trimming left V 5 bases short and J 6 bases short, with 18 bases between. TCR beta cDNA libraries included unique molecular identifiers. Using its own MiXCR run on the PCR reads, TCRdb lists one record per CDR3 protein. The data contain roughly 600,000 distinct CDR3 sequences, roughly two fifths of them singletons. The TCR was taken from a girl aged 5-17 years with multiple sclerosis. The sample consisted of blood. This chain connects TRBV11-1 to TRBJ2-3; no clear D gene. CDR3 sequence reads: CASSPDAQRADTQYF. The CDR3 nucleotides are TGTGCCAGCAGCCCAGACGCCCAACGGGCGGATACGCAGTATTTT.